This T cell receptor (beta chain) was observed in a study of graft-versus-host responses after intestinal transplantation. Study background: Uniformly, recipients were administered anti-thymocyte globulin induction with subsequent tacrolimus and steroids for two to three years.

Notes on this clone: Its target is not known.

The protocol was immunoSEQ multiplex PCR, while the TCRdb copy is restricted to in-frame clones and leaves out a portion. Of approximately 86,000 clones detected, 75% to 95% appear once; the ten largest clones hold more than 0.095%. Findings and caveats of the study: Graft-donor T cell macrochimerism coincided with high graft-versus-host to host-versus-graft clonal ratios in allografts.

The CDR3 covers 14 residues. CDR1 SGHTA and CDR2 FQGNSA come from the germline V gene. V lost 6 bases, J lost 8 bases, and 19 bases lay in between. V and J are TRBV7-2 and TRBJ1-1; D might be TRBD1 (6 bases). The TCR originated in a human donor who received an intestinal transplant. The source was unstimulated CD4+ T cells sorted from spleen or lymph node cells, collected before intestinal transplant. Written as DNA, the CDR3 is TGTGCCAGCAGTCGCCGGGACACCTCTCTGGAAGCTTTCTTT. Protein: CASSRRDTSLEAFF.